This is a list of T cell receptor beta chains from one sample in a study of identical twins. TCRdb redid the calling of the 5' RACE reads with MiXCR, one entry per CDR3 protein. The sample shows about 730,000 distinct CDR3 sequences, about 20% of them seen only once. This sample also belongs to another study, concerning T cells expressing NK-cell markers.

The sequenced material came from PBMCs. The receptors shown here come from a woman under 30 in good health. CDR3s include the opening cysteine and the closing phenylalanine or tryptophan. D genes are given only for firm matches. Clone size is not always given. Where it is, it says once, few, many or a class for expanded clones.

. | TRBJ2-3 | TRBD2 | TRBV9 | CASSEGTSPSTDTQYF | TGTGCCAGCAGCGAAGGGACTAGCCCCAGCACAGATACGCAGTATTTT
many | TRBJ2-7 | TRBD1 | TRBV5-1 | CASSLVETGDTYEQYF | TGCGCCAGCAGCTTGGTGGAGACAGGGGATACCTACGAGCAGTACTTC
. | TRBJ2-5 | . | TRBV20-1 | CSASKGSGAKGETQYF | TGCAGTGCTAGTAAAGGGTCAGGGGCTAAAGGAGAGACCCAGTACTTC
. | TRBJ1-5 | TRBD1 | TRBV29-1 | CSVVWLSGQHNQPQHF | TGCAGCGTTGTATGGTTGTCGGGACAGCACAATCAGCCCCAGCATTTT
many | TRBJ1-5 | . | TRBV29-1 | CSVGWGSNQPQHF | TGCAGCGTTGGGTGGGGTAGCAATCAGCCCCAGCATTTT
few | TRBJ2-1 | . | TRBV10-3 | CAISEFWGDEQFF | TGTGCCATCAGTGAGTTTTGGGGTGATGAGCAGTTCTTC
. | TRBJ1-4 | . | TRBV5-1 | CASRWEGGPTNEKLFF | TGCGCCAGCAGGTGGGAAGGGGGACCAACTAATGAAAAACTGTTTTTT
. | TRBJ2-1 | . | TRBV11-2 | CASSLVRGPQWNEQFF | TGTGCCAGCAGCTTAGTGAGGGGCCCTCAGTGGAATGAGCAGTTCTTC
. | TRBJ2-7 | . | TRBV7-6 | CASSLGVGGEQYF | TGTGCCAGCAGCTTAGGAGTAGGGGGGGAGCAGTACTTC
few | TRBJ2-1 | . | TRBV20-1 | CSARSGGGNEQFF | TGCAGTGCTAGATCAGGAGGTGGGAATGAGCAGTTCTTC
. | TRBJ2-2 | TRBD2 | TRBV4-1 | CASSQVGWEGTGELFF | TGCGCCAGCAGCCAAGTGGGGTGGGAGGGCACCGGGGAGCTGTTTTTT
few | TRBJ2-1 | TRBD2 | TRBV7-3 | CASSSGRGNEQFF | TGTGCCAGCAGTAGCGGGAGAGGGAATGAGCAGTTCTTC
few | TRBJ2-7 | . | TRBV10-3 | CAITAGRGYEQYF | TGTGCCATCACTGCTGGTAGGGGGTACGAGCAGTACTTC
. | TRBJ2-1 | TRBD1 | TRBV7-9 | CASSSVGRGYNEQFF | TGTGCCAGCAGCTCGGTGGGCAGGGGGTACAATGAGCAGTTCTTC
few | TRBJ1-2 | TRBD1 | TRBV12-3/TRBV12-4 | CASSPGQGRYGYTF | TGTGCCAGCAGTCCTGGACAGGGAAGGTATGGCTACACCTTC
few | TRBJ1-4 | TRBD1 | TRBV7-8 | CASRLGQAINEKLFF | TGTGCCAGCAGACTTGGACAGGCTATTAATGAAAAACTGTTTTTT
few | TRBJ2-1 | . | TRBV5-1 | CASSFNEYNEQFF | TGCGCCAGCAGCTTTAACGAGTACAATGAGCAGTTCTTC
few | TRBJ2-1 | TRBD1 | TRBV24-1 | CATSAAGQGNNEQFF | TGTGCCACCAGTGCCGCGGGACAGGGAAACAATGAGCAGTTCTTC
many | TRBJ2-7 | . | TRBV4-3 | CASSQDLQGYEQYF | TGCGCCAGCAGCCAAGATCTACAGGGCTACGAGCAGTACTTC
. | TRBJ1-5 | . | TRBV12-3/TRBV12-4 | CASSINNQPQHF | TGTGCCAGCAGCATAAATAATCAGCCCCAGCATTTT
. | TRBJ2-1 | . | TRBV20-1 | CSARASVGGQGNEQFF | TGCAGTGCTAGAGCCTCGGTGGGCGGTCAGGGCAATGAGCAGTTCTTC
few | TRBJ2-2 | . | TRBV6-5 | CASSYSWRGELFF | TGTGCCAGCAGTTACTCTTGGCGAGGGGAGCTGTTTTTT
. | TRBJ2-1 | TRBD2 | TRBV5-1 | CASSLVIAGANEQFF | TGCGCCAGCAGCTTGGTGATAGCGGGAGCCAATGAGCAGTTCTTC
few | TRBJ2-5 | . | TRBV5-1 | CASSPDSEGLETQYF | TGCGCCAGCAGCCCTGACTCGGAGGGTTTGGAGACCCAGTACTTC
many | TRBJ1-2 | . | TRBV5-1 | CASSVYRANYGYTF | TGCGCCAGCAGCGTCTATAGAGCTAACTATGGCTACACCTTC
once | TRBJ2-7 | . | TRBV4-3 | CASSQELDYEQYF | TGCGCCAGCAGCCAAGAACTCGACTACGAGCAGTACTTC
few | TRBJ2-7 | TRBD1 | TRBV7-2 | CASSPWGQAVYEQYF | TGTGCCAGCAGCCCTTGGGGACAGGCTGTGTACGAGCAGTACTTC
many | TRBJ2-5 | . | TRBV20-1 | CSARDSSANQETQYF | TGCAGTGCTAGAGATTCAAGCGCCAACCAAGAGACCCAGTACTTC